Listed below are T cell receptor beta chains from one sample, sequenced in a study of blood T cell repertoires in COVID-19. Sequenced by immunoSEQ multiplex PCR; TCRdb stores in-frame clones only, minus some. The table lists 8,400 or so clones, 75% to 95% of them singletons. The sequenced sample consisted of peripheral blood. The origin of the receptors is a woman in her fifties or sixties with active COVID-19. CDR3s include the opening cysteine and the closing phenylalanine or tryptophan. Size is stated for part of the rows, as once, few or many counts, or as a class when the clone is expanded.

TRBV24-1,TRBJ1-1,NA,CATSSGTANTEAFF
TRBV10-3,TRBJ2-1,NA,CAIREGQGIANEQFF
TRBV6-5,TRBJ1-3,NA,CASVWEGSSGNTIYF
TRBV18,TRBJ2-1,NA,CASSPRSGRGNEQFF
TRBV6-6,TRBJ2-7,NA,CASSYSNGGDEQYF
TRBV20-1,TRBJ1-5,NA,CSASRGRPAQNNQPQHF
TRBV11-2,TRBJ2-1,NA,CASSLRGVLSYNEQFF
TRBV4-1,TRBJ2-1,NA,CASSQVQGVEQFF
TRBV5-4,TRBJ1-2,NA,CASSPTGDGYGYTF
TRBV28,TRBJ1-5,NA,CASSLRWRTGLSGNQPQHF
TRBV9,TRBJ2-1,NA,CASSVALIAGDREQFF
TRBV28,TRBJ1-4,once,CASSSTGDSETNEKLFF
TRBV5-1,TRBJ2-7,once,CASSSGGVNPYEQYF
TRBV21-1,TRBJ2-5,NA,CASSRGTGQETQYF
TRBV20-1,TRBJ2-3,NA,CSASSVVSTDTQYF
TRBV5-1,TRBJ2-7,once,CASSPSGGAVHEQYF
TRBV2,TRBJ2-7,NA,CASSGGTKYEQYF
TRBV28,TRBJ1-2,few,CASSLDRGRYTF
TRBV3-1/TRBV3-2,TRBJ1-3,NA,CASSPRGSGNTIYF
TRBV7-2,TRBJ2-1,NA,CASSLTLAGAYNEQFF
TRBV19,TRBJ2-3,NA,CASNSGGPDTQYF
TRBV19,TRBJ2-2,NA,CASSLGTGPPGELFF
TRBV10-1,TRBJ1-1,once,CASSDRPQGTAFF
TRBV6-6,TRBJ2-2,NA,CASSAPGLNTGELFF
TRBV5-6,TRBJ2-7,NA,CASSFQGSYEQYF
TRBV5-1,TRBJ2-6,once,CASSTTGSGANVLTF
TRBV11-2,TRBJ1-1,NA,CASSKTGGAFEAFF
TRBV7-9,TRBJ1-2,NA,CASSRQGSGTNYGYTF
TRBV5-6,TRBJ2-7,NA,CASSRRYEQYF
TRBV5-1,TRBJ1-3,NA,CASSLDPGGPGNTIYF
TRBV6-5,TRBJ1-6,few,CASSPAGTNNSPLHF
TRBV5-1,TRBJ2-2,NA,CASSAAVTSNTGELFF